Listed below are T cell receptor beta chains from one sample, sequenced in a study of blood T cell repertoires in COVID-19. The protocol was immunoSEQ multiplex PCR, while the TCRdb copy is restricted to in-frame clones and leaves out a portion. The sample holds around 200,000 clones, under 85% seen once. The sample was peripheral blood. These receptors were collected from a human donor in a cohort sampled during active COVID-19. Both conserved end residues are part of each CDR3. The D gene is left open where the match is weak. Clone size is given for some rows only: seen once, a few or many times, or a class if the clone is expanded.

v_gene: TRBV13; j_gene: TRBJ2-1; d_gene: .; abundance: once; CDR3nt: TGTGCCAGCAGCTTAGGGGAGTTTACGGGGGACTACAATGAGCAGTTCTTC; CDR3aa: CASSLGEFTGDYNEQFF
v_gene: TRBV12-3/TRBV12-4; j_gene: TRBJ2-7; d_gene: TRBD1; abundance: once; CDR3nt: TGTGCCAGCAGCAGGGGGTTATCGTACGAGCAGTACTTC; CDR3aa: CASSRGLSYEQYF
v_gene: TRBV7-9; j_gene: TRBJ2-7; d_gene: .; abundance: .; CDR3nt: TGTGCCAGCAGCCTACCGGGTTGGGGGGGCGAAGAGCAGTACTTC; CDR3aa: CASSLPGWGGEEQYF
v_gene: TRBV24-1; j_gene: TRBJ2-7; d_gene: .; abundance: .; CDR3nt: TGTGCCATTAGGGGCGCGTACGAGCAGTACTTC; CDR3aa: CAIRGAYEQYF
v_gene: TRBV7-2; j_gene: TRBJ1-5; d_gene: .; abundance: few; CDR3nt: TGTGCCAGCAGCTTAGTGGCTGGGGAGGATCAGCCCCAGCATTTT; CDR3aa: CASSLVAGEDQPQHF
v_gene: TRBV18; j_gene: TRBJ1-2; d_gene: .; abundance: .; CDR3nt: TGTGCCAGCTCACCAGGGGGGGCCGTAAGCTATGGCTACACCTTC; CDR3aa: CASSPGGAVSYGYTF
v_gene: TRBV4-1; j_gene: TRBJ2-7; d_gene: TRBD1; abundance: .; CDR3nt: TGCGCCAGCAGCCAAGAGATAGACAGGGCGTCCTACGAGCAGTACTTC; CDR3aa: CASSQEIDRASYEQYF
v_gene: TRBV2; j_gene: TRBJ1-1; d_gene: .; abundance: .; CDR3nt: TGTGCCAGCAGTGAGGGTTGGGAGAGCACTGAAGCTTTCTTT; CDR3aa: CASSEGWESTEAFF
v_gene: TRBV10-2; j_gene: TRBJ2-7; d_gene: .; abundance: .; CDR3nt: TGCGCCAGCAGTGAGCTAGGGGCTGCCTACGAGCAGTACTTC; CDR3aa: CASSELGAAYEQYF
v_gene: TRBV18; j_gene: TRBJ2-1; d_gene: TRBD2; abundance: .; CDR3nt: TGTGCCAGCTCGTCTAGCGGGGGGGCCTACAATGAGCAGTTCTTC; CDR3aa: CASSSSGGAYNEQFF
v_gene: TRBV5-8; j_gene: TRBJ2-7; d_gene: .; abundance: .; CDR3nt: TGTGCCAGCAGATTGACAGCTACATCAGCCTACGAGCAGTACTTC; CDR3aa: CASRLTATSAYEQYF
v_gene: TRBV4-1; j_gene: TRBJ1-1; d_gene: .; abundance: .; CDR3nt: TGCGCCAGCAGCCAGGGGCCCAACAGGATAATGAACACTGAAGCTTTCTTT; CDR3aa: CASSQGPNRIMNTEAFF
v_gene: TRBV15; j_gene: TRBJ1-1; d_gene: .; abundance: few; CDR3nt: TGTGCCACCAGCAAAAACGAAGGAGGGAACACTGAAGCTTTCTTT; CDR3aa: CATSKNEGGNTEAFF
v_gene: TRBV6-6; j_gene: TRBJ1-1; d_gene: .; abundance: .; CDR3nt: TGTGCCAGCAGTCCACCTGGGGGGAGCACTGAAGCTTTCTTT; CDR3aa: CASSPPGGSTEAFF
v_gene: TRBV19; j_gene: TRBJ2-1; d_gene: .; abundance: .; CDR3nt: TGTGCCAGTAGTATTGGGCTGAACAATGAGCAGTTCTTC; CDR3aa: CASSIGLNNEQFF
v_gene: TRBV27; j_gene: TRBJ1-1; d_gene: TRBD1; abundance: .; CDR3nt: TGTGCCAGCAGCTGGACAGGAATGAACACTGAAGCTTTCTTT; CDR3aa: CASSWTGMNTEAFF
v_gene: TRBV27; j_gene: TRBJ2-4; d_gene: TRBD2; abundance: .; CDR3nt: TGTGCCAGCAGCCCTAGGAGGGAGGGTTTGGACATTCAGTACTTC; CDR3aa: CASSPRREGLDIQYF
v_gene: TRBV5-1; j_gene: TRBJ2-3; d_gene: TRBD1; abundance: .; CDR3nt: TGCGCCAGCAGCACCTACTCAGGGGGCGCCGGAGATACGCAGTATTTT; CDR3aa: CASSTYSGGAGDTQYF
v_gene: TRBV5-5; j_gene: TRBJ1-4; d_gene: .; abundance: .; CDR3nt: TGTGCCAGCAGCTTGGATTCCGGGGGTATTGAAAAACTGTTTTTT; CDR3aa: CASSLDSGGIEKLFF
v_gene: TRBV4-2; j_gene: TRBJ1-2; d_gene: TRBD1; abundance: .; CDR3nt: TGTGCCAGCAGCCAAGATCTACAGGACAGGGCGACGACTAACTATGGCTACACCTTC; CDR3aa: CASSQDLQDRATTNYGYTF
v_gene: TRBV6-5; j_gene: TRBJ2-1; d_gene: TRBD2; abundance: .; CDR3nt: TGTGCCAGCAGAAAAGGACTAGCGGGGCAGAATGAGCAGTTCTTC; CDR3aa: CASRKGLAGQNEQFF
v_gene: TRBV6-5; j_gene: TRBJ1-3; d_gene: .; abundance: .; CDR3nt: TGTGCCAGCAGGCCCGGTTTCTCTGGAAACACCATATATTTT; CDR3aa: CASRPGFSGNTIYF
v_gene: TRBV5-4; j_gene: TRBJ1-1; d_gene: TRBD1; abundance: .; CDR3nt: TGTGCCAGCAGCCCCAGGGTAGACAGGGCGAACACTGAAGCTTTCTTT; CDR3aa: CASSPRVDRANTEAFF
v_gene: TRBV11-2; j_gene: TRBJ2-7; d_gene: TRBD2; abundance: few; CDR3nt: TGTGCCAGCAGCTTGAGGGACTATCCTTCCTACGAGCAGTACTTC; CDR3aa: CASSLRDYPSYEQYF
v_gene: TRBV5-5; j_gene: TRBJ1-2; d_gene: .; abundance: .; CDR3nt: TGTGCCAGCAGCTTCGGACAATCCGCCTTGAGATATGGCTACACCTTC; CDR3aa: CASSFGQSALRYGYTF
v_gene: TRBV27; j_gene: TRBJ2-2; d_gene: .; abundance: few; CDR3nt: TGTGCCAGCAGCTACGAAAACACCGGGGAGCTGTTTTTT; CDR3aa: CASSYENTGELFF
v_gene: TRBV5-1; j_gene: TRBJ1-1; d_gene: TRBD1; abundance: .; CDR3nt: TGCGCCAGCAGCGCCTCGGGACAGTTCACTGAAGCTTTCTTT; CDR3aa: CASSASGQFTEAFF
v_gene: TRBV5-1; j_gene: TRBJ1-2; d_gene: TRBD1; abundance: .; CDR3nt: TGCGCCAGCAGCTTGGAGGGACAGGAGGGCTACACCTTC; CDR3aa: CASSLEGQEGYTF
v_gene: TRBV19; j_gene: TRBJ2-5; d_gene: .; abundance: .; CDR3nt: TGTGCCAGTAGTATACTCCAAGGCCGGGTGGAGACCCAGTACTTC; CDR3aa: CASSILQGRVETQYF
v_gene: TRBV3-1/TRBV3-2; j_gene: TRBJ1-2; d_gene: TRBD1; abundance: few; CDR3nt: TGTGCCAGCAGCCCAGGGGGCGCCGGTGGCTACACCTTC; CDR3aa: CASSPGGAGGYTF
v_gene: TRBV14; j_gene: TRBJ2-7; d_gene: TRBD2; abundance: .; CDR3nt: TGTGCCAGCAGCCGGACTAGCGGGGCCTACGAGCAGTACTTC; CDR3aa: CASSRTSGAYEQYF